The source of this T cell receptor (beta chain) is a study of tumor-infiltrating lymphocytes in primary liver carcinoma. Study background: Lesions, classed as T1-T3 N0M0, spanned about 4.2 to 10 cm across.

Unsorted whole blood supplied the RNA, and germline DNA was extracted too. Using a constant-region primer together with ProtoScript II reverse transcriptase, TCR beta cDNA was made from roughly 540 ng of total RNA. Library construction for TCR beta comprised three nested multiplex PCR rounds performed with slightly modified ARM-PCR. TRBV1-TRBV30 forward and Cbeta reverse primers drove the first two roughly 10-cycle rounds. MiXCR, applied by TCRdb to the multiplex PCR reads, yields one record per CDR3 protein. Of almost 200,000 distinct CDR3 sequences in the sample, approximately 65% were seen once. Germline V gives CDR1 MNHNY, CDR2 SVGAGI (reference sequence). A total of 15 residues make up the CDR3, ends included. Points from the study as a whole: Tumor top-250-clone fractions significantly exceeded those of blood (p = 0.039).

Note on this clonotype: Its antigen remains unidentified. This likely comes from a read error, as the CDR3 has no conserved phenylalanine or tryptophan at its end. The DNA is omitted, as the CDR3 cannot be located on it reliably, and the CDR3 follows TCRdb's listing.

The receptor comes from a woman aged 60 to 75 with primary liver carcinoma and hepatitis B virus infection. The sample consisted of peripheral blood. The chain couples TRBV6-6 to TRBJ2-2; the table's D call TRBD1 went unverified against the DNA. CDR3 loop: CASSYRTGNTGELSY.